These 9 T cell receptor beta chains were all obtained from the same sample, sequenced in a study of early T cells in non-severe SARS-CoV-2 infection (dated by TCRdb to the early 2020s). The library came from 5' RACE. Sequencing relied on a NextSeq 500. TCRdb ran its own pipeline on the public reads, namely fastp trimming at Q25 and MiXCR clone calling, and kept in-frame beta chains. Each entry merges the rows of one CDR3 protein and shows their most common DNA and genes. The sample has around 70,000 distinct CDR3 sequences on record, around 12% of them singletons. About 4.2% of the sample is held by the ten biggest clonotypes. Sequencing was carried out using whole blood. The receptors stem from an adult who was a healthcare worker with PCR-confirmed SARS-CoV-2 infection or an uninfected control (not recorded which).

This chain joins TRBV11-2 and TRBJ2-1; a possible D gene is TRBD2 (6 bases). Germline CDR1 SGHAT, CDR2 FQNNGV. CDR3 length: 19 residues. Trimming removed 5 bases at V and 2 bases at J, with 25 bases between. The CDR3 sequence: CASSRSSSRIAEAYNEQFF. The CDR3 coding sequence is TGTGCCAGCAGCCGGTCATCCTCCCGAATAGCGGAGGCCTACAATGAGCAGTTCTTC. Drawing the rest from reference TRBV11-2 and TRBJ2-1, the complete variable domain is EAGVAQSPRYKIIEKRQSVAFWCNPISGHATLYWYQQILGQGPKLLIQFQNNGVVDDSQLPKDRFSAERLKGVDSTLKIQPAKLEDSAVYLCASSRSSSRIAEAYNEQFFGPGTRLTVL.

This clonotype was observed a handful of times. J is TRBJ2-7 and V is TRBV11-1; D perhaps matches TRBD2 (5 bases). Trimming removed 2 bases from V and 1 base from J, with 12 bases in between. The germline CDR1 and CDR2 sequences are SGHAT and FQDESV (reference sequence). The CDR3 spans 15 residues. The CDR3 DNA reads TGTGCCAGCAGCTTAAAGACTACCGGTTCCTACGAGCAGTACTTC. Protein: CASSLKTTGSYEQYF.

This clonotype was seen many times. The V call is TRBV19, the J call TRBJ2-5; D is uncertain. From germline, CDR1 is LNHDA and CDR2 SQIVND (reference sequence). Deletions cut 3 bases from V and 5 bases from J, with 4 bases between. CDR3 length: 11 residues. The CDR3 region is CASSMSETQYF. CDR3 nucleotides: TGTGCCAGTAGTATGTCGGAGACCCAGTACTTC.

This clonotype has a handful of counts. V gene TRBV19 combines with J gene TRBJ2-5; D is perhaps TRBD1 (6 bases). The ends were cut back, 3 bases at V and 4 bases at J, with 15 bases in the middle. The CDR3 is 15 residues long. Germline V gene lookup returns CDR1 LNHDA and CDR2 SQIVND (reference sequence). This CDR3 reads CASSIVGQGRETQYF. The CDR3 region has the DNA TGTGCCAGTAGTATTGTCGGCCAGGGGAGAGAGACCCAGTACTTC.

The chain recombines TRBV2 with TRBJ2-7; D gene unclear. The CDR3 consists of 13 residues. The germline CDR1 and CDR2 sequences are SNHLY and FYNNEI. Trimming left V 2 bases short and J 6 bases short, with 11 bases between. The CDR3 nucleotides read TGTGCCAGCAGTGAACTCAGGTCAAGCGAGCAGTACTTC. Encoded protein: CASSELRSSEQYF.

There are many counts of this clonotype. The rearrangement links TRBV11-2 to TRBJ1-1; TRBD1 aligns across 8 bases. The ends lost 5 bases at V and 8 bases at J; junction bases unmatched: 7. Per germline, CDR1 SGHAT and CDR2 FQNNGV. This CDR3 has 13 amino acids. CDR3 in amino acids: CASSSFRDREAFF. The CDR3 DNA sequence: TGTGCCAGCAGCAGCTTCCGGGACAGGGAAGCTTTCTTT. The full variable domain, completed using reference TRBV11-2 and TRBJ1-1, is EAGVAQSPRYKIIEKRQSVAFWCNPISGHATLYWYQQILGQGPKLLIQFQNNGVVDDSQLPKDRFSAERLKGVDSTLKIQPAKLEDSAVYLCASSSFRDREAFFGQGTRLTVV.

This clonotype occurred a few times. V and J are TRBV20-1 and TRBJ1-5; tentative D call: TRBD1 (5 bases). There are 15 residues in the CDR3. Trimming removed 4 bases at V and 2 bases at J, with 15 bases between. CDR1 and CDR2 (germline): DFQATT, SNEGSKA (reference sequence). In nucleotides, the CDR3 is TGCAGTGCTAAACTGGGGCGTTGGGGCAATCAGCCCCAGCATTTT. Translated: CSAKLGRWGNQPQHF.

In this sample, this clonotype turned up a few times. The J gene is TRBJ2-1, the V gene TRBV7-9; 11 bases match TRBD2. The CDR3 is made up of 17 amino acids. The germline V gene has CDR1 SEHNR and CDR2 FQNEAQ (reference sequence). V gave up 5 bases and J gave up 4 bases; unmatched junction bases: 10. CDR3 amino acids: CASSERLAGILYNEQFF. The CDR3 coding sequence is TGTGCCAGCAGCGAAAGACTAGCGGGAATCCTGTACAATGAGCAGTTCTTC.

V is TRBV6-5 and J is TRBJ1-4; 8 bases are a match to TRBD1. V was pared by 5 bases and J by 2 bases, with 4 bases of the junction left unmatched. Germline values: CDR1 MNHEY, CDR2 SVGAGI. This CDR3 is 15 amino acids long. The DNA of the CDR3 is TGTGCCAGCAGTACCCAGGGGGCGACTAATGAAAAACTGTTTTTT. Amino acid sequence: CASSTQGATNEKLFF.